The clone carrying this T cell receptor beta chain was observed a handful of times. Its antigen is as yet unknown. This CDR3 comprises 16 residues. The V and J ends lost 6 bases and 1 base respectively, with 19 bases between them. Germline CDR1 reads SGHNT; CDR2 reads YYREEE (reference sequence). The data were produced by immunoSEQ multiplex PCR, yet TCRdb's version contains in-frame clones alone and is incomplete. The sample consists of about 94,000 clones, around 86% of them appearing once. This entry comes from a study of OX40 agonist ivuxolimab in advanced cancers. Overall study results and limits: There were, on average, more expanded clones in CD8+ T cells than in CD4+.

The sequencing used CD4+ or CD8+ T cells sorted from blood, collected in a trial of the OX40 agonist ivuxolimab. The chain has TRBV5-4 and TRBJ1-1, with a weak D call TRBD1 (6 bases). The TCR was taken from an adult with an advanced solid tumor such as melanoma, head and neck, liver or kidney cancer. The CDR3 bases are TGTGCCAGCACCGGGGGGCCTGTCTCGTCGAACACTGAAGCTTTCTTT. Protein sequence: CASTGGPVSSNTEAFF.